This is a list of T cell receptor beta chains from one sample in a study of shared clonotypes between healthy human individuals. Only in-frame clones appear in the TCRdb table, and some are missing; sequencing was by immunoSEQ multiplex PCR. Of over 700,000 clones in the sample, around 77% are singletons; the top ten hold about 1.7%. Sequencing was done on a sample of memory CD4+ T cells sorted from blood. These receptors all come from a woman in her twenties or thirties in good health. Each CDR3 is given with its conserved first and last residue. A D gene is named only where the DNA matches it firmly. Some rows have no size entry. The others give once, few or many, or a class for an expanded clone.

V: TRBV10-3; J: TRBJ1-1; size: .; D: .; CDR3: CAISESGDTEAFF; DNA: TGTGCCATCAGTGAGTCGGGCGACACTGAAGCTTTCTTT
V: TRBV5-1; J: TRBJ2-3; size: .; D: TRBD2; CDR3: CASSLALELNQREADTQYF; DNA: TGCGCCAGCAGCTTGGCTCTTGAACTGAACCAGCGGGAGGCAGATACGCAGTATTTT
V: TRBV25-1; J: TRBJ1-2; size: .; D: .; CDR3: CASSVTGGPLSGYTF; DNA: TGTGCCAGCAGTGTGACGGGAGGCCCCCTCTCTGGCTACACCTTC
V: TRBV5-1; J: TRBJ2-5; size: few; D: TRBD2; CDR3: CASSLAPLAGWETQYF; DNA: TGCGCCAGCAGCTTGGCCCCTCTAGCGGGATGGGAGACCCAGTACTTC
V: TRBV18; J: TRBJ2-7; size: few; D: TRBD1; CDR3: CASSPPGQGSYEQYF; DNA: TGTGCCAGCTCACCACCGGGACAGGGATCCTACGAGCAGTACTTC
V: TRBV18; J: TRBJ1-5; size: few; D: TRBD1; CDR3: CASSRDRGSEPQHF; DNA: TGTGCCAGCTCACGGGACAGGGGAAGTGAGCCCCAGCATTTT
V: TRBV18; J: TRBJ1-5; size: .; D: TRBD1; CDR3: CASSTRQGSVQPQHF; DNA: TGTGCCAGCTCAACTAGACAGGGTTCGGTTCAGCCCCAGCATTTT
V: TRBV28; J: TRBJ2-7; size: .; D: .; CDR3: CASKSRSEQYF; DNA: TGTGCCAGCAAGTCGAGATCCGAGCAGTACTTC
V: TRBV28; J: TRBJ2-3; size: .; D: TRBD2; CDR3: CASSFAGGPPDTQYF; DNA: TGTGCCAGCAGTTTTGCGGGAGGGCCCCCAGATACGCAGTATTTT
V: TRBV2; J: TRBJ2-3; size: .; D: .; CDR3: CASSEGHPFTSQYF; DNA: TGTGCCAGCAGTGAAGGTCACCCCTTTACGTCGCAGTATTTT
V: TRBV9; J: TRBJ2-1; size: .; D: .; CDR3: CASSVGAGSFNEQFF; DNA: TGTGCCAGCAGCGTAGGGGCGGGCTCCTTTAATGAGCAGTTCTTC
V: TRBV4-1; J: TRBJ1-2; size: .; D: TRBD1; CDR3: CASSQEREGAGANYGYTF; DNA: TGCGCCAGCAGCCAAGAGAGGGAGGGGGCTGGAGCTAACTATGGCTACACCTTC
V: TRBV27; J: TRBJ1-2; size: many; D: TRBD1; CDR3: CASSRNRGVLYGYTF; DNA: TGTGCCAGCAGCAGGAACAGGGGCGTACTCTATGGCTACACCTTC
V: TRBV6-5; J: TRBJ1-5; size: .; D: .; CDR3: CASSPVWDIPPQHF; DNA: TGTGCCAGCAGCCCGGTCTGGGACATTCCGCCCCAGCATTTT
V: TRBV27; J: TRBJ2-1; size: .; D: .; CDR3: CASSSYGLNEQFF; DNA: TGTGCCAGCAGTTCGTACGGACTTAATGAGCAGTTCTTC
V: TRBV14; J: TRBJ2-1; size: few; D: .; CDR3: CASSQDGTNEQFF; DNA: TGTGCCAGCAGCCAAGATGGCACCAATGAGCAGTTCTTC
V: TRBV2; J: TRBJ1-2; size: .; D: TRBD1; CDR3: CASSGQGVSGGYTF; DNA: TGTGCCAGCAGTGGACAGGGGGTGTCTGGTGGCTACACCTTC
V: TRBV28; J: TRBJ1-2; size: .; D: .; CDR3: CASSLSAEGNYGYTF; DNA: TGTGCCAGCAGTTTATCCGCTGAGGGGAACTATGGCTACACCTTC
V: TRBV28; J: TRBJ1-4; size: .; D: TRBD1; CDR3: CASSRRQGLEKLFF; DNA: TGTGCCAGCAGCCGCCGACAGGGTCTGGAAAAACTGTTTTTT
V: TRBV28; J: TRBJ2-1; size: .; D: .; CDR3: CASSLWESYNEQFF; DNA: TGTGCCAGCAGTTTGTGGGAAAGCTACAATGAGCAGTTCTTC
V: TRBV19; J: TRBJ2-1; size: .; D: TRBD1; CDR3: CASSTNRAGGNNEQFF; DNA: TGTGCCAGTAGTACCAACAGGGCAGGGGGAAACAATGAGCAGTTCTTC
V: TRBV19; J: TRBJ2-1; size: .; D: TRBD1; CDR3: CASSKGGRTYNEQFF; DNA: TGTGCCAGTAGTAAAGGGGGCAGGACGTACAATGAGCAGTTCTTC
V: TRBV19; J: TRBJ2-1; size: once; D: TRBD2; CDR3: CASSTPLGLAGAPRHNEQFF; DNA: TGTGCCAGTTCCACGCCTCTGGGGTTAGCGGGAGCCCCGAGGCACAATGAGCAGTTCTTC
V: TRBV28; J: TRBJ2-6; size: .; D: .; CDR3: CASSSGAGANVLTF; DNA: TGTGCCAGCAGCTCAGGGGCTGGGGCCAACGTCCTGACTTTC
V: TRBV27; J: TRBJ1-6; size: .; D: TRBD1; CDR3: CASTRQGENSPLHF; DNA: TGTGCCAGCACTAGACAGGGGGAAAATTCACCCCTCCACTTT
V: TRBV28; J: TRBJ2-3; size: many; D: TRBD1; CDR3: CASSLAGQGGRLSTDTQYF; DNA: TGTGCCAGCAGTTTGGCCGGACAGGGGGGAAGGTTAAGCACAGATACGCAGTATTTT
V: TRBV21-1; J: TRBJ2-3; size: .; D: .; CDR3: CASSTSGPTTSTDTQYF; DNA: TGTGCCAGCAGCACCAGCGGGCCGACTACTAGCACAGATACGCAGTATTTT
V: TRBV6-1; J: TRBJ1-1; size: .; D: .; CDR3: CASSPRGPTNTEAFF; DNA: TGTGCCAGCAGCCCCCGGGGACCGACGAACACTGAAGCTTTCTTT
V: TRBV28; J: TRBJ2-7; size: once; D: TRBD2; CDR3: CASSFPAGVREQYF; DNA: TGTGCCAGCAGTTTTCCAGCGGGAGTTAGAGAGCAGTACTTC
V: TRBV28; J: TRBJ2-1; size: .; D: TRBD2; CDR3: CASTGGAGRSSYNEQFF; DNA: TGTGCCAGCACCGGGGGGGCGGGGAGAAGCTCCTACAATGAGCAGTTCTTC
V: TRBV30; J: TRBJ1-6; size: .; D: .; CDR3: CAWTPGFNSPLHF; DNA: TGTGCCTGGACCCCGGGATTTAATTCACCCCTCCACTTT
V: TRBV5-8; J: TRBJ1-1; size: .; D: TRBD1; CDR3: CASSVGETGMNTEAFF; DNA: TGTGCCAGCAGCGTTGGAGAGACAGGGATGAACACTGAAGCTTTCTTT
V: TRBV6-5; J: TRBJ2-7; size: few; D: TRBD2; CDR3: CASSYGGTSGYEQYF; DNA: TGTGCCAGCAGTTACGGGGGGACTAGCGGCTACGAGCAGTACTTC
V: TRBV4-1; J: TRBJ2-3; size: .; D: .; CDR3: CASSPTRLTSTDTQYF; DNA: TGCGCCAGCAGCCCCACCAGACTAACTAGCACAGATACGCAGTATTTT
V: TRBV2; J: TRBJ1-6; size: .; D: .; CDR3: CASSSQRQLRHSPLHF; DNA: TGTGCCAGCAGTTCTCAACGGCAGCTTAGACATTCACCCCTCCACTTT
V: TRBV9; J: TRBJ1-4; size: .; D: TRBD1; CDR3: CASSGRQGGYEKLFF; DNA: TGTGCCAGCAGCGGGCGACAGGGAGGGTATGAAAAACTGTTTTTT
V: TRBV28; J: TRBJ2-7; size: .; D: TRBD2; CDR3: CASSFHGLADSYEQYF; DNA: TGTGCCAGCAGTTTTCATGGCCTAGCGGACTCCTACGAGCAGTACTTC
V: TRBV6-4; J: TRBJ2-7; size: .; D: .; CDR3: CASSDVRDFYEQYF; DNA: TGTGCCAGCAGTGACGTCAGGGACTTCTACGAGCAGTACTTC
V: TRBV2; J: TRBJ1-3; size: few; D: .; CDR3: CASSRDYSGNTIYF; DNA: TGTGCCAGCAGTCGGGACTATAGTGGAAACACCATATATTTT
V: TRBV10-1; J: TRBJ2-4; size: .; D: .; CDR3: CASSEAGAKNIQYF; DNA: TGCGCCAGCAGTGAGGCAGGGGCCAAAAACATTCAGTACTTC
V: TRBV18; J: TRBJ1-3; size: .; D: .; CDR3: CASSPRDQSGNTIYF; DNA: TGTGCCAGCTCACCGAGAGACCAGTCTGGAAACACCATATATTTT
V: TRBV7-3; J: TRBJ2-7; size: .; D: TRBD2; CDR3: CASSLRREGFEQYF; DNA: TGTGCCAGCAGCCTCCGGCGGGAGGGGTTCGAGCAGTACTTC